This is a list of T cell receptor beta chains from one sample in a study of T cell responses to AZD1222 COVID-19 vaccine. Data came from immunoSEQ multiplex PCR; TCRdb stores just in-frame clones and leaves some out. The table shows roughly 150,000 clones, with around nine tenths occurring only once. The sequences come from peripheral blood, collected on day 0 of AZD1222 vaccination. The receptors originated from an adult in good health. Each CDR3 is given with its conserved first and last residue.

v_gene: TRBV9
j_gene: TRBJ2-7
CDR3aa: CASSPRQGPDEQYF

v_gene: TRBV5-4
j_gene: TRBJ1-6
CDR3aa: CASSHGPWDNSPLHF

v_gene: TRBV5-1
j_gene: TRBJ2-5
CDR3aa: CASSPGAKETQYF

v_gene: TRBV18
j_gene: TRBJ2-3
CDR3aa: CASSPLGLAGGAADTQYF

v_gene: TRBV5-1
j_gene: TRBJ2-1
CDR3aa: CASSPGKGLAVTYNEQFF

v_gene: TRBV27
j_gene: TRBJ1-1
CDR3aa: CASSLGGSGNTEAFF

v_gene: TRBV5-4
j_gene: TRBJ1-1
CDR3aa: CASSLRDMNTEAFF

v_gene: TRBV7-9
j_gene: TRBJ1-1
CDR3aa: CASSLYPEAFF

v_gene: TRBV6-5
j_gene: TRBJ1-3
CDR3aa: CASSYAAFESGNTIYF

v_gene: TRBV19
j_gene: TRBJ2-7
CDR3aa: CASSGLSYEQYF

v_gene: TRBV7-2
j_gene: TRBJ1-2
CDR3aa: CASSLSLDRGRLDGYTF

v_gene: TRBV19
j_gene: TRBJ1-2
CDR3aa: CASSILGDGYTF

v_gene: TRBV7-9
j_gene: TRBJ2-5
CDR3aa: CASSPLSPGREVQYF

v_gene: TRBV27
j_gene: TRBJ2-1
CDR3aa: CASSASSGTYNEQFF

v_gene: TRBV19
j_gene: TRBJ2-5
CDR3aa: CASAQQGGGGETQYF

v_gene: TRBV6-5
j_gene: TRBJ2-5
CDR3aa: CASSPVTGRETQYF

v_gene: TRBV3-1/TRBV3-2
j_gene: TRBJ2-7
CDR3aa: CASRTSGRAWEQYF

v_gene: TRBV21-1
j_gene: TRBJ2-5
CDR3aa: CASSKEAGQETQYF

v_gene: TRBV10-2
j_gene: TRBJ1-3
CDR3aa: CASLGDSGNTIYF

v_gene: TRBV19
j_gene: TRBJ2-3
CDR3aa: CASSVGGGTDTQYF

v_gene: TRBV5-4
j_gene: TRBJ2-2
CDR3aa: CASNRQGRDTGELFF

v_gene: TRBV3-1/TRBV3-2
j_gene: TRBJ2-6
CDR3aa: CASSPSAGANVLTF

v_gene: TRBV7-6
j_gene: TRBJ2-7
CDR3aa: CASSFGSGDRAYEQYF

v_gene: TRBV5-1
j_gene: TRBJ2-1
CDR3aa: CASSLGSGTMLGGKQFF

v_gene: TRBV7-8
j_gene: TRBJ2-1
CDR3aa: CASSRTHGSSLNEQFF

v_gene: TRBV30
j_gene: TRBJ2-2
CDR3aa: CAGGAGELFF

v_gene: TRBV29-1
j_gene: TRBJ1-4
CDR3aa: CSAAQTGTATNEKLFF

v_gene: TRBV6-5
j_gene: TRBJ1-4
CDR3aa: CASPGWAREEKLFF

v_gene: TRBV6-5
j_gene: TRBJ1-2
CDR3aa: CASTLGGNGYTF

v_gene: TRBV6-4
j_gene: TRBJ1-1
CDR3aa: CASSSTGGMNTEAFF

v_gene: TRBV6-9
j_gene: TRBJ1-2
CDR3aa: CASSYDVTFQRNYGYTF

v_gene: TRBV29-1
j_gene: TRBJ1-1
CDR3aa: CSAPGGGTEAFF

v_gene: TRBV7-6
j_gene: TRBJ2-2
CDR3aa: CASSLLSASGGFGELFF

v_gene: TRBV21-1
j_gene: TRBJ2-7
CDR3aa: CASSGRTSGPYEQYF

v_gene: TRBV24-1
j_gene: TRBJ2-7
CDR3aa: CATSEGGEGRTESYEQYF

v_gene: TRBV5-1
j_gene: TRBJ2-3
CDR3aa: CASSPVPSSTDTQYF

v_gene: TRBV4-3
j_gene: TRBJ1-1
CDR3aa: CASSQPPAGGMNTEAFF

v_gene: TRBV2
j_gene: TRBJ2-3
CDR3aa: CASSLLAAQDTQYF

v_gene: TRBV12-3/TRBV12-4
j_gene: TRBJ1-2
CDR3aa: CASSSGRLYGYTF

v_gene: TRBV5-1
j_gene: TRBJ1-5
CDR3aa: CASKLSGTGDEPQHF

v_gene: TRBV12-3/TRBV12-4
j_gene: TRBJ2-7
CDR3aa: CASSGQGDEQYF

v_gene: TRBV3-1/TRBV3-2
j_gene: TRBJ1-5
CDR3aa: CASSGLGNQPQHF

v_gene: TRBV9
j_gene: TRBJ2-3
CDR3aa: CASSAGYRGLRGTDTQYF

v_gene: TRBV6-2/TRBV6-3
j_gene: TRBJ1-5
CDR3aa: CASSATGIGNQPQHF

v_gene: TRBV10-2
j_gene: TRBJ2-7
CDR3aa: CASSELRAVSYEQYF

v_gene: TRBV9
j_gene: TRBJ2-5
CDR3aa: CASSERGLGGETQYF

v_gene: TRBV27
j_gene: TRBJ2-7
CDR3aa: CASSPQGSYEQYF

v_gene: TRBV3-1/TRBV3-2
j_gene: TRBJ2-7
CDR3aa: CASSQVRTSYEQYF

v_gene: TRBV6-5
j_gene: TRBJ1-3
CDR3aa: CASSYKGSGNTIYF

v_gene: TRBV28
j_gene: TRBJ2-7
CDR3aa: CASTVGGSYEQYF

v_gene: TRBV5-1
j_gene: TRBJ2-2
CDR3aa: CASSLRTSSSGELFF

v_gene: TRBV19
j_gene: TRBJ1-1
CDR3aa: CASSQGTEAFF